This TCR beta chain was sequenced during a study of T cell clusters in autoimmune cytopenias. This clonotype registers medium-sized by frequency. Approximately 36,000 genome equivalents of blood DNA were amplified for TRB. Multiplex touch-down PCR amplified TRB using TRB-A and TRB-B pools in one tube. TCRdb re-called the multiplex PCR reads; every CDR3 protein appears as one record, without DNA. With 5,600 or so distinct CDR3 sequences in the sample, the ten largest clones hold under 3.5%. The CDR3 has 15 amino acids. Germline assignment: CDR1 LNHNV and CDR2 YYDKDF (reference sequence). The same sample was also studied in work on T cell repertoires in aging, cancer and after chemotherapy. This second report adds: Clear clonal overlap appeared across healthy donor samples taken over several months to years. Compared with age-matched healthy donors, untreated hematological or solid cancer patients showed higher blood TCR clonality. Immunological memory after chemotherapy cannot be judged from the repertoire data.

The origin of this receptor is a human donor in good health. The sample was peripheral blood. The chain is built from TRBV15 and TRBJ2-7; no DNA is available, so the TRBD1 call from TCRdb remains unchecked. This CDR3 is CATSHSRDMYTEQYF.